The next 22 T cell receptor beta chains were all read from a single sample in a study of sequential checkpoint blockade in melanoma. TCRdb's copy holds only in-frame clones and misses some; the assay was immunoSEQ multiplex PCR. The table includes roughly 1,200 clones, about a fifth detected once. Treatment noted: randomized to nivolumab then ipilimumab (arm A) or the reverse (arm B). The sample consisted of tumor tissue (inferred from file names), taken from a patient given nivolumab and ipilimumab in sequence. The origin of the receptors is a human donor with melanoma.

By its share, this clone is medium-sized (0.01 to 0.1%). This chain uses TRBV6-8 with TRBJ1-1, with D perhaps TRBD1 (6 bases). Trimming stripped 4 bases from V and 1 base from J, with 7 bases between. The CDR3 has 13 amino acids. The germline gives CDR1 MNHGY, CDR2 SAAAGT. The CDR3 here is CASSWGQNTEAFF. The CDR3, as DNA: TGTGCCAGCAGTTGGGGACAGAACACTGAAGCTTTCTTT.

This clone is medium-sized (0.01 to 0.1%) in the sample. The chain carries TRBV11-3 and TRBJ1-1, with D perhaps TRBD1 (5 bases). V gave up 3 bases and J gave up 0 bases, with 8 bases separating them. CDR3 length: 14 residues. Germline V gene lookup returns CDR1 SGHNT and CDR2 YENEEA. The CDR3 sequence is CASSFGGLNTEAFF. In nucleotides, the CDR3 is TGTGCCAGCAGCTTCGGGGGTTTGAACACTGAAGCTTTCTTT.

By frequency in the sample, this clone is large. This chain uses TRBV6-8 with TRBJ2-5; possible D gene TRBD2, 6 bases. CDR3 length: 15 residues. Germline V gene sequence: CDR1 MNHGY, CDR2 SAAAGT. V lost 6 bases and J lost 1, with 15 bases in between. Here the CDR3 DNA reads TGTGCCAGCAGAACACAAGGGGAGGTCCAAGAGACCCAGTACTTC. Translating it yields CASRTQGEVQETQYF.

This clone qualifies as medium-sized (0.01 to 0.1%). The chain recombines TRBV11-3 with TRBJ1-4, with D uncertain. There are 17 residues in the CDR3. CDR1 SGHNT and CDR2 YENEEA come from the germline V gene. The germline V and J ends were trimmed by 0 bases and 0 bases, with 11 bases remaining between them. In DNA form, the CDR3 reads TGTGCCAGCAGCTTAGATGGGCGGCCTGCAACTAATGAAAAACTGTTTTTT. Amino acid sequence: CASSLDGRPATNEKLFF.

This clone has more than one count but fewer than ten. The V gene is TRBV6-8, the J gene TRBJ2-6; 7 positions agree with TRBD2. This CDR3 is built from 16 residues. The V segment lost 4 bases and the J segment 1 base; nucleotides outside the gene matches: 4. Germline CDR1 reads MNHGY; CDR2 reads SAAAGT. The CDR3 is CASSSGGASGANVLTF. The CDR3 DNA reads TGTGCCAGCAGTTCGGGAGGAGCGTCTGGGGCCAACGTCCTGACTTTC.

CDR3 DNA: TGTGCCAGCAGTGTAGCACAGGGGCCCCCCTACTATGGCTACACCTTC. The encoded protein is CASSVAQGPPYYGYTF. The J gene is TRBJ1-2, the V gene TRBV25-1; TRBD1 matches 7 bases. Germline V CDR1 and CDR2: MGHDK, SYGVNS. CDR3 length: 16 residues. The ends lost 4 bases at V and 3 bases at J; junction bases unmatched: 11.

This clone was counted only a few times. This sequence joins TRBV9 and TRBJ2-7; 9 nucleotides agree with TRBD1. CDR1 is SGDLS, CDR2 YYNGEE, per germline. After removal of 0 bases from V and 5 bases from J, the junction contained 12 bases not matched to a gene. The CDR3 covers 17 residues. The CDR3 nucleotides read TGTGCCAGCAGCGTAGGCCCGGGACAGGGAGTGTGGAACGAGCAGTACTTC. It specifies CASSVGPGQGVWNEQYF. The full variable domain, rest sourced from reference TRBV9 and TRBJ2-7, is DSGVTQTPKHLITATGQRVTLRCSPRSGDLSVYWYQQSLDQGLQFLIQYYNGEERAKGNILERFSAQQFPDLHSELNLSSLELGDSALYFCASSVGPGQGVWNEQYFGPGTRLTVT.

This clone was seen a few times. The chain employs TRBV11-3 and TRBJ2-5; D tentatively reads TRBD1 or TRBD2 (7 bases each). There are 16 residues in the CDR3. The V and J ends lost 3 bases and 2 bases respectively, with 16 bases between them. The V gene's germline CDR1 is SGHNT and CDR2 YENEEA. The CDR3 region has the DNA TGTGCCAGCAGCTTGCAGGGGGGGCCGGGGCAAGAGACCCAGTACTTC. The encoded protein is CASSLQGGPGQETQYF.

The chain carries TRBV18 and TRBJ2-5; no firm D call. The CDR3 is 13 amino acids. The ends were cut back, 6 bases at V and 2 bases at J, with 10 bases in the middle. Germline V gene data show CDR1 as KGHSH and CDR2 as LQKENI. The CDR3 here is CASSNRQQETQYF. The CDR3, as DNA: TGTGCCAGCTCTAATCGGCAGCAAGAGACCCAGTACTTC.

This clone was counted a few times. The chain uses TRBV9 and TRBJ2-7; 9 nucleotides agree with TRBD1. CDR3 size: 14 residues. Germline V CDR1 and CDR2: SGDLS, YYNGEE. Trimming removed 4 bases from V and 2 bases from J; junction bases left unmatched: 4. Here the CDR3 DNA reads TGTGCCAGCAGCCAAGGACAGGGGACCTACGAGCAGTACTTC. Translating gives CASSQGQGTYEQYF.

J is TRBJ2-3 and V is TRBV5-1; TRBD2 matches at 13 bases. V gave up 4 bases and J gave up 2 bases; unmatched junction bases: 4. Looked up from germline, CDR1 is SGHRS and CDR2 is YFSETQ. CDR3 length equals 16 residues. The CDR3 loop is CASSTGTSGVTDTQYF. The CDR3 DNA reads TGCGCCAGCAGCACCGGGACTAGCGGGGTCACAGATACGCAGTATTTT.

This clone is labeled as medium-sized. This sequence joins TRBV11-3 and TRBJ2-7; no reliable D call. Germline V gene lookup returns CDR1 SGHNT and CDR2 YENEEA. The CDR3 is 14 amino acids. Trimming took off 4 bases at V and 2 bases at J, with 12 bases between the two ends. The CDR3 bases are TGTGCCAGCAGCTCCAGTGGTACCACCTACGAGCAGTACTTC. Its translation is CASSSSGTTYEQYF.

By sample fraction, this clone is large. Other DNA sequences in the same sample also yield this CDR3. CDR3: CASSGLAGTNTGELFF. Here the CDR3 DNA reads TGTGCCAGCAGCGGGCTAGCGGGGACAAACACCGGGGAGCTGTTTTTT. This chain connects TRBV9 to TRBJ2-2; 9 nucleotides line up with TRBD2. The germline V gene encodes CDR1 SGDLS and CDR2 YYNGEE. J lost 2 bases, V lost 3 bases, and 5 bases had no gene match. CDR3 length equals 16 residues.

The V gene is TRBV6-8, the J gene TRBJ2-7; 9 bases are a match to TRBD2. The CDR3 totals 15 residues. Germline V gene sequence: CDR1 MNHGY, CDR2 SAAAGT. V shed 7 bases and J 4 bases; nucleotides not matched to a gene: 11. This chain's CDR3 is CASNRTPTSGYEQYF. CDR3 DNA: TGTGCCAGCAATCGGACCCCGACTAGCGGATACGAGCAGTACTTC.

This clone appeared a few times. The chain is built from TRBV6-8 and TRBJ2-3; D remains ambiguous. Trimming removed 6 bases at V and 2 bases at J, with 12 bases between. There are 14 residues in the CDR3. Per the germline V gene, CDR1 is MNHGY and CDR2 is SAAAGT. The CDR3: CASRGPSHTDTQYF. Here the CDR3 DNA reads TGTGCCAGCAGAGGGCCCTCACACACAGATACGCAGTATTTT.

The rearrangement uses TRBV25-1 and TRBJ1-1; TRBD1 matches 7 bases. Unmatched junction bases numbered 11, after V lost 2 bases and J lost 8 bases. Germline loops: CDR1 MGHDK, CDR2 SYGVNS. The CDR3 sequence is 15 residues long. In DNA form, the CDR3 reads TGTGCCAGCAGTGAAGAAGGGGGCGAGTTCCCCGAAGCTTTCTTT. This codes for CASSEEGGEFPEAFF.

This clone came up many times. This chain links TRBV11-3 with TRBJ1-2; D unresolved. V shed 3 bases and J shed 4 bases, with 18 bases lying between them. The CDR3 runs to 16 residues. The germline V gene encodes CDR1 SGHNT and CDR2 YENEEA. Here the CDR3 DNA reads TGTGCCAGCAGCTTGGCCGTAGGGTCTTCGCGCTATGGCTACACCTTC. Protein product: CASSLAVGSSRYGYTF.

This clone is judged medium-sized. The chain couples TRBV11-3 to TRBJ1-3; tentatively, D is TRBD1 (5 bases). Trimming took off 0 bases at V and 4 bases at J, with 10 bases between the two ends. The CDR3 runs 15 residues. Germline-derived CDR1 and CDR2 are SGHNT and YENEEA. CDR3 coding DNA: TGTGCCAGCAGCTTAGATGGGACGGCGGGAAACACCATATATTTT. As protein: CASSLDGTAGNTIYF.

This clone is medium-sized by share. The chain uses TRBV6-8 and TRBJ2-7; possible D gene TRBD2, 6 bases. The V gene's germline CDR1 is MNHGY and CDR2 SAAAGT. This CDR3 region has 14 residues. V was cut by 3 bases and J by 2 bases, with 11 bases left in between. CDR3 residues: CASSYGEETYEQYF. The CDR3 region has the DNA TGTGCCAGCAGTTATGGGGAGGAGACCTACGAGCAGTACTTC.

This clone is labeled as medium-sized (0.01 to 0.1%). This chain links TRBV11-3 with TRBJ1-2, with 10 bases identical to TRBD1. The germline CDR1 and CDR2 sequences are SGHNT and YENEEA. J lost 0 bases, V lost 3 bases, and 1 base had no gene match. CDR3 size: 15 residues. The CDR3 is CASSFGQGANYGYTF. CDR3 in DNA: TGTGCCAGCAGCTTTGGACAGGGGGCTAACTATGGCTACACCTTC.

The rearrangement links TRBV15 to TRBJ2-2; 9 nucleotides line up with TRBD2. The germline gives CDR1 LNHNV, CDR2 YYDKDF (reference sequence). V was clipped by 0 bases and J by 7 bases; unmatched bases: 9. The CDR3 length is 17 residues. In DNA form, the CDR3 reads TGTGCCACCAGCAGAGATCCTCCCCGACTAGCGGTCGGGGAGCTGTTTTTT. Its protein product is CATSRDPPRLAVGELFF.

This clone was observed a few times. As DNA, the CDR3 is TGTGCCAGCAGCTTGCTAGCCTCCTACAATGAGCAGTTCTTC. Translated, it gives CASSLLASYNEQFF. The V and J genes are TRBV11-3 and TRBJ2-1, with a possible D match to TRBD2 (5 bases). V lost 3 bases and J 0 bases, leaving 6 bases between the germline ends. The CDR3 contains 14 residues. Germline CDR1 and CDR2: SGHNT and YENEEA.